Below, 2 T cell receptor beta chains from the same sample are listed, as sequenced in a study of OX40 agonist ivuxolimab in advanced cancers. TCRdb's table, derived via immunoSEQ multiplex PCR, lists solely in-frame clones and lacks some. The sample lists more than 80,000 clones; approximately 87% were seen once. The material sequenced was CD4+ or CD8+ T cells sorted from blood, taken in a trial of the OX40 agonist ivuxolimab. The source of these receptors is an adult with an advanced solid tumor such as melanoma, head and neck, liver or kidney cancer.

Concerning this clone itself: One junction end does not reproduce the germline sequence, and a read error may be involved. The genes are TRBV18 and TRBJ1-5, with TRBD1 identical over 7 bases. This CDR3 spans 13 amino acids. Looked up from germline, CDR1 is KGHSH and CDR2 is LQKENI. The CDR3 loop is CASSPDRDQSQHF. DNA for the CDR3: TGTGCCAGCTCACCTGACAGGGATCAGTCCCAGCATTTT.

The chain couples TRBV30 to TRBJ2-5; TRBD2 might be the D (7 bases). V was pared by 2 bases and J by 0 bases, with 10 bases between. CDR1 is GTSNPN and CDR2 is SVGIG in the germline V gene (reference sequence). This CDR3 has 14 amino acids. CDR3 sequence (DNA): TGTGCCTGGAGTCCGGGGGGCCACCAAGAGACCCAGTACTTC. Translating it yields CAWSPGGHQETQYF.